This T cell receptor beta chain was documented in a study of cytomegalovirus exposure and HLA in healthy donors. Turning to the study itself: Falling in the Caucasian-associated ancestry cluster were about four fifths of some 400 genotyped donors. Study-wide points: Across donors, presence/absence analyses took sequencing depth to be roughly uniform. HLA-A and HLA-B allele assignments for most subjects were reportedly predicted accurately using TCR beta sequences. Sequencing had likely introduced a cluster of highly shared sequence variants as an artifact.

This clone came up a few times. As yet, its antigen is unknown. Primers included in the PCR were 60 Vbeta and 13 Jbeta primers. The table came from immunoSEQ multiplex PCR; TCRdb's copy has only in-frame clones and leaves some out. The repertoire holds about 220,000 clones, with under 80% as singletons. Material for sequencing was PBMCs. The clonotype was recovered from a woman in her twenties or thirties in good health and CMV-seronegative.

As DNA, the CDR3 is TGTGCCAGTAGCATGGACAGTGGTCCAACCGGGGAGCTGTTTTTT. Its translation is CASSMDSGPTGELFF. V usage is TRBV19 and J usage is TRBJ2-2, with D maybe TRBD1 (6 bases). With 6 bases removed from V and 5 bases from J, the gap between germline ends came to 16 bases. The CDR3 is made up of 15 amino acids. Germline V gene lookup returns CDR1 LNHDA and CDR2 SQIVND (reference sequence).